Sequencing of this T cell receptor beta chain was carried out in a study of blood T cell repertoires in COVID-19. Germline lookup yields CDR1 LNHDA and CDR2 SQIVND (reference sequence). The V and J ends lost 3 bases and 0 bases respectively, with 9 bases between them. This CDR3 spans 16 amino acids. In the authors' workflow: For nucleated cells, counts were estimated from reference gene primer amplification. Sequenced by immunoSEQ multiplex PCR; TCRdb stores in-frame clones only, minus some. V, J and clone size are taken as reported in that table, and D and trimming were inferred from the DNA itself. Counted here are over 100,000 clones, around 90% occurring once; the ten biggest clones make up approximately 5.1%.

This sequence was found in a human donor in a cohort sampled during active COVID-19. Sample: peripheral blood. The chain recombines TRBV19 with TRBJ1-6; D gene uncertain. Here the CDR3 reads CASSILRSSYNSPLHF. In DNA form, the CDR3 reads TGTGCCAGTAGTATCTTGCGGAGCTCCTATAATTCACCCCTCCACTTT.